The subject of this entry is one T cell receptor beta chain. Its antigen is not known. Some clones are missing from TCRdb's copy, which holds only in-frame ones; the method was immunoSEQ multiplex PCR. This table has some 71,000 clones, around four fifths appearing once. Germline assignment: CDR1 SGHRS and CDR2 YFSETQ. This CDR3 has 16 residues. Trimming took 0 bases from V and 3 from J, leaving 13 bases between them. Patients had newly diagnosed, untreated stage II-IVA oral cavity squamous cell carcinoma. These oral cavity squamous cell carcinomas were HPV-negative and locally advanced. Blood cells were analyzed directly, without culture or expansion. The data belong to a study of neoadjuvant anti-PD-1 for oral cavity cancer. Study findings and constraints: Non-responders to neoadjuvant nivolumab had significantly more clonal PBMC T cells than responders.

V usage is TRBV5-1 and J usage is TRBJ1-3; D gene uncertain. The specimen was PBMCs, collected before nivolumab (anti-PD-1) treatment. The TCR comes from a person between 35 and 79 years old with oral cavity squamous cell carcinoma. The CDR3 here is CASSLVGALYGNTIYF. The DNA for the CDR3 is TGCGCCAGCAGCTTGGTGGGAGCCTTGTATGGAAACACCATATATTTT.